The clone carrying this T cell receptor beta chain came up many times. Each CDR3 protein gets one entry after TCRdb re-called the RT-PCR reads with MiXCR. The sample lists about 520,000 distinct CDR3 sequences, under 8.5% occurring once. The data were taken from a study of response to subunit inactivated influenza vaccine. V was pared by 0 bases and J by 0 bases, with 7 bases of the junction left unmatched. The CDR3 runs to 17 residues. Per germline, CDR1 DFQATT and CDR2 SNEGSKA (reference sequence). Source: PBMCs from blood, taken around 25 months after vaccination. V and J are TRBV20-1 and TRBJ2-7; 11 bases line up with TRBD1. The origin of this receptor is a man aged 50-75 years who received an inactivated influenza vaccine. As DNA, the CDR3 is TGCAGTGCTAGAGATCTCGCCGGACAGGGGGCCTCCTACGAGCAGTACTTC. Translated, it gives CSARDLAGQGASYEQYF.